The entry below describes one T cell receptor (beta chain). The specificity of this receptor is unknown. This sample is part of a study of T cell clusters in autoimmune cytopenias (dated by TCRdb to between 2018 and 2021). With regard to the full study: TRB sequencing reached a median depth of approximately 50,000 reads per sample and yielded a median of approximately 2,400 distinct TRB clonotypes per sample. In autoimmune cytopenia patients, peripheral blood TRB and IGH repertoires were sequenced during active disease and over treatment follow-up, together with healthy, CLL and autoimmune hepatitis controls. The goal of the study was to determine whether autoimmune cytopenia patients have a disease-specific immune repertoire signature that could serve as a blood-based biomarker.

What the research found in general, with its limitations: Healthy donors had almost three times as many exclusive TRB clusters as active autoimmune hepatitis patients, a finding consistent with an autoimmunity-wide signature. In the comparison of secondary cytopenia with CLL, no cluster-lack signature showed up, apparently because the dominant lymphoma-associated repertoire masked the signature. TRB repertoire shifts, with less even repertoires in secondary cytopenia and CLL, mostly reflected lymphoma bias rather than autoimmunity. The T cell clusters were defined only in silico, and the functional role of the clusters still needed to be validated experimentally. GLIPH results suggested that primary autoimmune cytopenia patients were missing physiological T cell clusters, with fewer than 60 clusters found only in healthy donors compared with some 17 found only in patients.

To amplify TRB rearrangements, a touch-down multiplex PCR protocol was run with the TRB-A and TRB-B primer pools combined in a single tube. Illumina adapters and sample indices were added to the amplicons through two consecutive PCR reactions using Phusion HS II polymerase. After gel purification with the NucleoSpin Gel and PCR Clean-up kit, the amplicons were quantified by Qubit and checked for quality on an Agilent 2100 Bioanalyzer. Sequencing of the libraries was performed on an Illumina MiSeq with 600-cycle, single-indexed, paired-end runs. The authors' analysis ran thus. MiXCR version 2.1.12 with the default MiXCR reference library was used to align and assemble TRB reads. A clone was defined by each unique CDR3 nucleotide sequence, and the analysis included only productive sequences with two or more reads. Repertoire diversity was assessed by alpha-parameterized diversity profiles (alpha 0 to 5), including Shannon (alpha 1) and Simpson (alpha 2) indices, computed with an R script. The tcR package was used to compute combinatorial TRB VJ usage, which was then compared between cohorts by principal component analysis with ade4. Using GLIPH, TCRbeta CDR3s were clustered on pairs of cohorts matched for age and read depth, and a Wilcoxon test was used to compare cluster frequencies. The reads, reprocessed by TCRdb, yield one row per CDR3 protein sequence and no DNA. These V and J calls derive from TCRdb rather than the authors' analysis. The sample table includes approximately 8,000 distinct CDR3 sequences. The ten largest clones capture approximately 31% of the sample.

Spanning cysteine to phenylalanine, the CDR3 consists of 14 amino acids. The nucleotide record is missing. According to the germline V gene (reference sequence), CDR1 reads DFQATT and CDR2 reads SNEGSKA. TRB amplification used around 250 ng of peripheral blood genomic DNA, 41,000 or so genome equivalents, per sample. Another study also made use of these data, one on T cell repertoires in aging, cancer and after chemotherapy. As noted in the second study: Donors were distributed across six age groups ranging from 30 or younger to 70 or older, with at least three individuals included per group. In the hematological group, the paired samples taken before and after chemotherapy came from chronic lymphocytic leukemia patients given fludarabine- or bendamustine-based regimens. The full dataset contained roughly 8.8 million TCR reads. Significantly lower blood TCR diversity and higher clonality were observed in untreated patients with hematological or solid cancers than in age-matched healthy donors. Declining TCR diversity with age in healthy donors was mainly explained by loss of richness; in cancer patients, loss of evenness also contributed. In both cancer cohorts, median generation probability rose over the chemotherapy interval, which suggests that the repertoire was reconstituted through rebound thymic output. The authors noted that the repertoire data do not allow conclusions about immunological memory after chemotherapy. Lymphoid organ infiltration was present in hematological cancer patients, and this infiltration may itself impair thymic emigration or peripheral T cell expansion. The study profiled peripheral blood TCR beta repertoires from healthy donors and cancer patients to examine immunoaging and T cell reconstitution after chemotherapy. Alongside around 98 healthy donors serving as a reference group, the cohort included roughly 220 cancer patients, of whom some 91 had hematological cancers and 120 to 130 had solid cancers. Processing of the TRB sequences was carried out with MiXCR versions 2.12 and 3.0.5. The repertoire metrics were Shannon diversity, evenness, clonality (defined as one minus evenness), and alpha-parameterized diversity profiles covering alpha 0 to 5. The IGoR algorithm was used to calculate generation probabilities of clones in the paired pre- and post-chemotherapy samples.

This TCR came from a human donor with an autoimmune cytopenia or autoimmune hepatitis (not recorded which). Source material: peripheral blood. The chain is encoded by TRBV20-1 joined to TRBJ1-1; there is no DNA to check the TCRdb D call of TRBD1. The CDR3 in this case is CSARQGADRTEAFF.